The 8 T cell receptor beta chains in this list originate from one sample, sequenced in a study of cytomegalovirus exposure and HLA in healthy donors. The primer mix had 60 Vbeta and 13 Jbeta primers. Sequencing was performed with immunoSEQ multiplex PCR; in TCRdb, only in-frame clones are kept and a portion is missing. Of around 210,000 clones listed, more than 75% were seen once; the top ten hold around 3%. Sequencing was performed on PBMCs. These receptors came from a woman aged 40-49 years in good health and CMV-seronegative.

The V call is TRBV6-1, the J call TRBJ2-7; tentatively, D is TRBD2 (6 bases). Germline-derived CDR1 and CDR2 are MNHNS and SASEGT. Trimming took 4 bases from V and 6 from J, leaving 16 bases between them. CDR3 length: 14 amino acids. The CDR3 region is CASSVGGVVVEQYF. The CDR3 region has the DNA TGTGCCAGCAGTGTTGGAGGGGTAGTCGTCGAGCAGTACTTC.

V gene TRBV28 combines with J gene TRBJ2-7, with a possible D match to TRBD2 (5 bases). The CDR3 loop spans 14 amino acids. CDR1 is MDHEN, CDR2 SYDVKM, per germline. V was shortened by 3 bases and J by 0 bases, with 9 bases between the two germline ends. The CDR3 here is CASSFGTSSYEQYF. The CDR3 nucleotides are TGTGCCAGCAGTTTCGGTACTAGCTCCTACGAGCAGTACTTC.

This rearrangement joins TRBV6-6 to TRBJ1-1; 9 nucleotides line up with TRBD1. Germline CDR1 and CDR2: MNHNY and SVGAGI (reference sequence). J gave up 5 bases and V 6 bases, and 7 bases lay outside the gene matches. The CDR3 is 14 residues long. CDR3 in amino acids: CASSLQGAKTEAFF. Written as DNA, the CDR3 is TGTGCCAGCAGCTTACAGGGGGCGAAAACTGAAGCTTTCTTT.

CDR3 loop: CASLQGWAGELFF. For the CDR3, the DNA is TGTGCCAGCCTACAGGGTTGGGCCGGGGAGCTGTTTTTT. V gene TRBV2 combines with J gene TRBJ2-2; maybe TRBD1 (6 bases). Germline CDR1 is SNHLY and CDR2 is FYNNEI. The CDR3 runs 13 residues. Trimming pared 8 bases from V and 6 bases from J, leaving 13 bases between.

The chain has TRBV2 and TRBJ1-5, with 8 bases identical to TRBD1. This CDR3 has 15 residues. CDR1 and CDR2 (germline): SNHLY, FYNNEI. J lost 8 bases, V lost 6 bases, and 12 bases had no gene match. CDR3 amino acids: CASSRGPPRGKPQHF. CDR3 DNA sequence: TGTGCCAGCAGCAGGGGGCCACCCCGGGGAAAGCCCCAGCATTTT.

This chain connects TRBV12-5 to TRBJ1-2; no clear D. The CDR3 is 14 amino acids. Deletions cut 2 bases from V and 4 bases from J, with 11 bases between. Germline loops: CDR1 LGHNT, CDR2 FRNRAP. The CDR3 protein is CASGLTRAPYGYTF. CDR3 DNA sequence: TGTGCTAGTGGTTTGACGAGGGCCCCCTATGGCTACACCTTC.

The V and J genes are TRBV7-3 and TRBJ2-3, with 9 bases identical to TRBD2. J was trimmed by 5 bases and V by 5 bases; bases with no gene match: 8. This CDR3 spans 15 amino acids. Germline CDR1 SGHTA, CDR2 FQGTGA. The CDR3 loop reads CASSALAGVGDTQYF. CDR3 nucleotides: TGTGCCAGCAGCGCTTTAGCGGGAGTGGGAGATACGCAGTATTTT. Drawing the rest from reference TRBV7-3 and TRBJ2-3, the complete variable domain is GAGVSQTPSNKVTEKGKYVELRCDPISGHTALYWYRQSLGQGPEFLIYFQGTGAADDSGLPNDRFFAVRPEGSVSTLKIQRTERGDSAVYLCASSALAGVGDTQYFGPGTRLTVL.

The V gene is TRBV20-1, the J gene TRBJ2-5; 10 nucleotides match TRBD1. The CDR3 runs 11 residues. Germline values: CDR1 DFQATT, CDR2 SNEGSKA (reference sequence). The CDR3 loop reads CSGGQGETQYF. The CDR3 region has the DNA TGCAGCGGGGGACAGGGGGAGACCCAGTACTTC.